One sample yielded the 9 T cell receptor beta chains listed below, sequenced in a study of shared clonotypes between healthy human individuals. The assay was immunoSEQ multiplex PCR, and TCRdb's table has in-frame clones only and misses some. The repertoire holds under 1,100,000 clones, approximately 80% seen once, with roughly 0.65% in the top ten. Source material: memory CD4+ T cells from PBMCs. Subset defined: CD45RA-negative fraction. Receptors were obtained from a man aged 18 to 29 in good health. Some clones in this sample may be carry-over from other donors' samples.

The rearrangement links TRBV2 to TRBJ1-1; D remains unclear. The CDR3 extends over 14 amino acids. The V gene's germline CDR1 is SNHLY and CDR2 FYNNEI. Trimming left V 3 bases short and J 1 base short, with 9 bases between. Here the CDR3 reads CASSDAIANTEAFF. The CDR3, as DNA: TGTGCCAGCAGTGACGCGATAGCGAACACTGAAGCTTTCTTT.

The chain carries TRBV9 and TRBJ2-2; D is perhaps TRBD2 (5 bases). This CDR3 spans 17 amino acids. Trimming took 0 bases from V and 0 from J, leaving 12 bases between them. Germline V gene sequence: CDR1 SGDLS, CDR2 YYNGEE. The CDR3 here is CASSVGRLASNTGELFF. In DNA form, the CDR3 reads TGTGCCAGCAGCGTAGGTCGTCTAGCCTCGAACACCGGGGAGCTGTTTTTT.

As to this clone: This CDR3 is also generated by other DNA sequences in the sample. The V and J genes are TRBV18 and TRBJ1-5; 10 bases fit TRBD1. Germline CDR1 KGHSH, CDR2 LQKENI. The V gene end was trimmed by 3 bases and the J gene end by 7 bases; junction bases not matched to a gene: 6. CDR3 length: 15 residues. The CDR3 is CASSPSRDRGQPQHF. The CDR3 nucleotides are TGTGCCAGCTCACCTTCCCGGGACAGGGGACAGCCCCAGCATTTT.

This clone has only a few counts. J is TRBJ2-5 and V is TRBV2, with D possibly matching TRBD1 (6 bases). Germline assignment: CDR1 SNHLY and CDR2 FYNNEI. This CDR3 is built from 15 residues. V lost 3 bases and J lost 2, with 13 bases in between. CDR3 region: CASSDGTGSQETQYF. The CDR3 bases are TGTGCCAGCAGTGACGGTACAGGGAGTCAAGAGACCCAGTACTTC. Full variable domain (missing parts from reference TRBV2 and TRBJ2-5): EPEVTQTPSHQVTQMGQEVILRCVPISNHLYFYWYRQILGQKVEFLVSFYNNEISEKSEIFDDQFSVERPDGSNFTLKIRSTKLEDSAMYFCASSDGTGSQETQYFGPGTRLLVL.

As to this clone: The sample contains more than one DNA sequence encoding this CDR3. The chain uses TRBV7-2 and TRBJ1-1, with D uncertain. The V gene lost 1 base and the J gene lost 1 base, with 4 bases spanning the gap. Germline V CDR1 and CDR2: SGHTA, FQGNSA. The CDR3 covers 13 residues. CDR3 in DNA: TGTGCCAGCAGCTTAGGCCGGAACACTGAAGCTTTCTTT. This translates into CASSLGRNTEAFF. Full variable domain (remainder filled in from reference TRBV7-2 and TRBJ1-1): GAGVSQSPSNKVTEKGKDVELRCDPISGHTALYWYRQSLGQGLEFLIYFQGNSAPDKSGLPSDRFSAERTGGSVSTLTIQRTQQEDSAVYLCASSLGRNTEAFFGQGTRLTVV.

With regard to this clone: At one of its ends the junction is not consistent with the germline gene, which may arise from a read error. The chain carries TRBV5-8 and TRBJ1-3, with D unresolved. CDR1 is SGHTS and CDR2 is YDEGEE in the germline V gene. The CDR3 runs 12 residues. As DNA, the CDR3 is TGTGCCAGCAGCCAGACTGGGAACACCATATATTTT. It yields the protein CASSQTGNTIYF.

On this clone itself: This probably arose from a read error, given a far larger clone one base away. This CDR3 is also generated by other DNA sequences in the sample. The chain joins TRBV30 to TRBJ1-2; D is possibly TRBD1 (6 bases). V shed 0 bases and J shed 7 bases, with 12 bases lying between them. This CDR3 spans 13 amino acids. Germline CDR1 is GTSNPN and CDR2 is SVGIG (reference sequence). The CDR3 reads CAWSVGGGGGYTF. For the CDR3, the DNA is TGTGCCTGGAGTGTAGGTGGGGGCGGTGGCTACACCTTC.

The chain recombines TRBV5-1 with TRBJ2-3; 14 bases align to TRBD2. There are 15 residues in the CDR3. The V and J ends lost 6 bases and 4 bases, in that order; junction bases with no gene match: 4. Germline V gene sequence: CDR1 SGHRS, CDR2 YFSETQ. As DNA, the CDR3 is TGCGCCAGCACGGGACTAGCGGGAGCCCCAGATACGCAGTATTTT. It specifies CASTGLAGAPDTQYF. The whole variable domain, remainder taken from reference TRBV5-1 and TRBJ2-3, is KAGVTQTPRYLIKTRGQQVTLSCSPISGHRSVSWYQQTPGQGLQFLFEYFSETQRNKGNFPGRFSGRQFSNSRSEMNVSTLELGDSALYLCASTGLAGAPDTQYFGPGTRLTVL.

V usage is TRBV10-3 and J usage is TRBJ2-1; TRBD2 agrees at 10 bases. The V segment lost 6 bases and the J segment 4 bases; nucleotides outside the gene matches: 9. Germline-derived CDR1 and CDR2 are ENHRY and SYGVKD. CDR3 size: 16 residues. The DNA of the CDR3 is TGTGCCATCAGGGGAGGAGGACTAGCGGAATACAATGAGCAGTTCTTC. This gives the protein CAIRGGGLAEYNEQFF.